The next 28 T cell receptor beta chains were all read from a single sample in a study of blood T cells in healthy people across ages. A second PCR of about 7 to 11 cycles used a sample-barcoded 5' primer and a J-beta primer mix. Each CDR3 protein is one row after TCRdb ran MiXCR on the 5' RACE reads. The sample records 1,800,000 or so distinct CDR3 sequences, more than 35% being singletons. The sequenced material came from blood. The receptor source for this set is a human donor in good health.

The gene calls are TRBV20-1 and TRBJ1-2; TRBD1 matches 7 bases. J gave up 2 bases and V 6 bases, and 12 bases lay outside the gene matches. CDR3 size: 15 residues. From germline, CDR1 is DFQATT and CDR2 SNEGSKA (reference sequence). The chain's CDR3 is CSARRPGQRNYGYTF. Here the CDR3 DNA reads TGCAGTGCCCGTCGCCCGGGACAGAGAAACTATGGCTACACCTTC.

Remarks on this clonotype: The junction shows a germline mismatch at one end, possibly a read error. DNA for the CDR3: TGTGCCAGCGGCTTACGTGGGGGTCTAGCCAAAAACATTCAGTACTTC. Translation: CASGLRGGLAKNIQYF. The rearrangement links TRBV7-2 to TRBJ2-4, with D perhaps assigned TRBD1 or TRBD2 (5 bases each). Germline V gives CDR1 SGHTA, CDR2 FQGNSA. CDR3 length equals 16 residues.

This clonotype was seen a single time. The rearrangement links TRBV16 to TRBJ2-3; D perhaps matches TRBD2 (5 bases). The CDR3 sequence is 13 residues long. V was clipped by 4 bases and J by 4 bases, with 9 bases between them. Germline values: CDR1 KGHSY, CDR2 FQNENV. CDR3 coding DNA: TGTGCCAGCAGCCCATGGCGGGCAGATACGCAGTATTTT. Translating gives CASSPWRADTQYF.

The chain links TRBV6-2 or TRBV6-3 to TRBJ2-6; TRBD1 agrees at 10 bases. J was trimmed by 1 base and V by 7 bases; bases with no gene match: 7. The CDR3 covers 17 residues. The V gene's germline CDR1 is MNHEY and CDR2 SVGEGT. As DNA, the CDR3 is TGTGCCAGCAAACACCCGGGACAGGGGTCTGGGGCCAACGTCCTGACTTTC. Translating gives CASKHPGQGSGANVLTF.

This clonotype was counted only a few times. This chain uses TRBV7-8 with TRBJ2-3; TRBD2 aligns across 14 bases. The CDR3 sequence is 16 residues long. V lost 6 bases, J lost 5 bases, and 7 bases stayed unmatched. Germline CDR1 SGHVS, CDR2 FQNEAQ. The CDR3 here is CASSRTSGGPLDTQYF. The DNA of the CDR3 is TGTGCCAGCAGTAGGACTAGCGGGGGGCCCTTAGATACGCAGTATTTT.

This clonotype was picked up a small number of times. This chain connects TRBV12-3 or TRBV12-4 to TRBJ2-7, with D possibly being TRBD1 (6 bases). The germline V and J ends were trimmed by 6 bases and 3 bases, with 18 bases remaining between them. CDR3 length: 15 residues. In DNA form, the CDR3 reads TGTGCCAGCAGCGCCGGGACAAAGAAGTACTACGAGCAGTACTTC. It specifies CASSAGTKKYYEQYF.

This clonotype was seen more than once but under ten times. V is TRBV29-1 and J is TRBJ2-1; possibly TRBD2 for D (6 bases). V shed 4 bases and J shed 7 bases, with 14 bases lying between them. The germline V gene has CDR1 SQVTM and CDR2 ANQGSEA. The CDR3 has 13 residues. The CDR3 here is CSVVRVGRNEQFF. Written as DNA, the CDR3 is TGCAGCGTTGTTAGAGTTGGGAGGAATGAGCAGTTCTTC.

DNA of the CDR3: TGTGCCAGCAGCTTATGGGACAGGGAAATGCAGTACTTC. Amino acid sequence: CASSLWDREMQYF. The chain carries TRBV7-8 and TRBJ2-5, with 9 bases aligning to TRBD1. Looked up from germline, CDR1 is SGHVS and CDR2 is FQNEAQ. V trimming: 2 bases; J trimming: 11 bases; junction bases outside the gene matches: 6. The CDR3 totals 13 residues.

This chain connects TRBV29-1 to TRBJ2-7, with D perhaps matching TRBD1 or TRBD2 (5 bases each). This CDR3 spans 12 amino acids. Germline CDR1 reads SQVTM; CDR2 reads ANQGSEA. DNA of the CDR3: TGCAACGCCGGGACGGTAAGTTACGAGCAGTACTTC. The encoded protein is CNAGTVSYEQYF.

The V call is TRBV4-3, the J call TRBJ2-7; D is perhaps TRBD1 or TRBD2 (5 bases each). With 3 bases removed from V and 3 bases from J, the gap between germline ends came to 12 bases. The CDR3 totals 14 residues. CDR1 is LGHNA and CDR2 is YSLEER in the germline V gene. CDR3 in DNA: TGCGCCAGCAGCCAGACAGTTGGGAGCTACGAGCAGTACTTC. This translates into CASSQTVGSYEQYF.

The chain carries TRBV4-1 and TRBJ1-2; 7 bases match TRBD1. The CDR3 contains 17 residues. Germline CDR1 and CDR2: MGHRA and YSYEKL. With 0 bases clipped from V and 4 bases from J, the junction kept 11 bases outside the gene matches. The CDR3 bases are TGCGCCAGCAGCCAAGATCCGGGACAGCCGACCTTCTATGGCTACACCTTC. Its protein is CASSQDPGQPTFYGYTF.

This rearrangement joins TRBV5-6 to TRBJ1-2; D unresolved. In germline, CDR1 is SGHDT, CDR2 YYEEEE. The CDR3 length is 14 residues. Trimming removed 1 base at V and 3 bases at J, with 10 bases between. In nucleotides, the CDR3 is TGTGCCAGCAGCTTGAACGGAGGCCACTATGGCTACACCTTC. Its translation: CASSLNGGHYGYTF.

CDR3 in DNA: TGTGCCATCAGTGTTCGACAGGGGTCGGATGAGCAGTTCTTC. It specifies CAISVRQGSDEQFF. The chain employs TRBV10-3 and TRBJ2-1; the match to TRBD1 covers 8 bases. V shed 4 bases, J shed 8 bases, and the junction held 7 bases outside the gene matches. CDR3 length: 14 amino acids. From germline, CDR1 is ENHRY and CDR2 SYGVKD.

The chain couples TRBV6-2 or TRBV6-3 to TRBJ1-2, with D perhaps TRBD1 (6 bases). The CDR3 is made up of 14 amino acids. Germline values: CDR1 MNHEY, CDR2 SVGEGT. V lost 5 bases to trimming and J lost 6 bases, with 16 bases between them. The CDR3 DNA reads as TGTGCCAGCAGTGAGGACAGTTCGCCCAATGGCTACACCTTC. Protein sequence: CASSEDSSPNGYTF.

This clonotype showed up just once. J is TRBJ1-5 and V is TRBV20-1; TRBD1 agrees at 7 bases. Trimming took 4 bases from V and 4 from J; bases not matched to a gene: 7. The germline gives CDR1 DFQATT, CDR2 SNEGSKA (reference sequence). This CDR3 comprises 14 residues. The CDR3 is CSAKGGQANQPQHF. CDR3 nucleotide sequence: TGCAGTGCTAAGGGAGGACAGGCAAATCAGCCCCAGCATTTT.

V and J are TRBV12-3 or TRBV12-4 and TRBJ2-7; D is undetermined. Trimming shortened V by 3 bases and J by 2 bases, and 14 bases separated the two germline ends. The CDR3 runs to 15 residues. The CDR3 bases are TGTGCCAGCAGTTTGGTTTTAGGGTCGACCTACGAGCAGTACTTC. Translating it yields CASSLVLGSTYEQYF.

The chain couples TRBV2 to TRBJ2-4, with 9 bases that match TRBD2. CDR3 size: 15 residues. Germline assignment: CDR1 SNHLY and CDR2 FYNNEI. The J segment lost 7 bases and the V segment lost 4 bases, leaving 8 bases of the junction unmatched. The CDR3 sequence: CASSGPRAGGNIQYF. The CDR3 coding sequence is TGTGCCAGCAGTGGACCTAGAGCGGGGGGTAACATTCAGTACTTC.

CDR3 amino acids: CASSYGGGVRGYTF. The CDR3 DNA follows: TGTGCCAGCAGTTACGGCGGGGGAGTAAGAGGCTACACCTTC. J is TRBJ1-2 and V is TRBV6-5, with a possible D match to TRBD1 (5 bases). CDR1 is MNHEY and CDR2 is SVGAGI in the germline V gene. The CDR3 sequence is 14 residues long. Trimming pared 2 bases from V and 8 bases from J, leaving 15 bases between.

This chain links TRBV5-1 with TRBJ1-1; D remains unclear. The CDR3 consists of 15 residues. Trimming took off 4 bases at V and 0 bases at J, with 13 bases between the two ends. The V gene's germline CDR1 is SGHRS and CDR2 YFSETQ. CDR3 in DNA: TGCGCCAGCAGCCGGGTCGTGGGGTTGAACACTGAAGCTTTCTTT. It is translated as CASSRVVGLNTEAFF. Full variable domain (remainder filled in from reference TRBV5-1 and TRBJ1-1): KAGVTQTPRYLIKTRGQQVTLSCSPISGHRSVSWYQQTPGQGLQFLFEYFSETQRNKGNFPGRFSGRQFSNSRSEMNVSTLELGDSALYLCASSRVVGLNTEAFFGQGTRLTVV.

The chain recombines TRBV4-1 with TRBJ1-5, with D possibly being TRBD1 (6 bases). V was cut by 1 base and J by 5 bases, with 9 bases left in between. Germline CDR1 and CDR2: MGHRA and YSYEKL. This CDR3 comprises 14 residues. Written as DNA, the CDR3 is TGCGCCAGCAGCCAAGCAGGGGAGGATCAGCCCCAGCATTTT. Protein product: CASSQAGEDQPQHF.

Only a few counts were recorded for this clonotype. V usage is TRBV20-1 and J usage is TRBJ1-5; 8 nucleotides line up with TRBD1. The CDR3 runs to 16 residues. The V segment lost 2 bases and the J segment 4 bases; nucleotides outside the gene matches: 10. The V gene's germline CDR1 is DFQATT and CDR2 SNEGSKA (reference sequence). The CDR3 region has the DNA TGCAGTGCTAGATCTCTAAGAGGACAGGGAAATCAGCCCCAGCATTTT. It yields the protein CSARSLRGQGNQPQHF.

This clonotype was picked up one time. The junction departs from the called germline gene at one end, perhaps through a read error. J is TRBJ2-2 and V is TRBV28, with 12 bases fitting TRBD1. The CDR3 is 15 amino acids. The germline gives CDR1 MDHEN, CDR2 SYDVKM. The CDR3 DNA follows: TGTGCCAGCAGGGGGACAGGGGGCTGGACCGGGGAGCGGTTTTTT. Its protein is CASRGTGGWTGERFF.

This clonotype occurred a few times. At one end, the junction sequence differs from germline, possibly due to a read error. This chain connects TRBV6-6 to TRBJ1-4, with 7 bases matching TRBD1. CDR1 and CDR2 (germline): MNHNY, SVGAGI (reference sequence). The CDR3 runs to 15 residues. The CDR3 protein is CASLGGGEGNEKRFF. The CDR3 DNA reads as TGTGCCAGCTTAGGAGGGGGCGAGGGGAATGAAAAACGGTTTTTT.

Only a few counts were recorded for this clonotype. The chain is built from TRBV2 and TRBJ2-1, with 7 bases aligning to TRBD2. With V trimmed by 5 bases and J by 2 bases, 9 bases remained unmatched. There are 16 residues in the CDR3. Looked up from germline, CDR1 is SNHLY and CDR2 is FYNNEI. The CDR3 coding sequence is TGTGCCAGCAGTCCTCCGGGGGGATATCCCTACAATGAGCAGTTCTTC. Its translation: CASSPPGGYPYNEQFF. The whole variable domain, remainder taken from reference TRBV2 and TRBJ2-1, is EPEVTQTPSHQVTQMGQEVILRCVPISNHLYFYWYRQILGQKVEFLVSFYNNEISEKSEIFDDQFSVERPDGSNFTLKIRSTKLEDSAMYFCASSPPGGYPYNEQFFGPGTRLTVL.

In this sample, this clonotype turned up a few times. The chain combines TRBV4-3 with TRBJ2-5, with no clear D. The CDR3 runs 18 residues. Trimming shortened V by 4 bases and J by 5 bases, and 26 bases separated the two germline ends. CDR1 and CDR2 (germline): LGHNA, YSLEER. CDR3 protein: CASSPRAFQLHGRETQYF. The CDR3, as DNA: TGCGCCAGCAGCCCCCGGGCTTTCCAATTGCACGGTCGGGAGACCCAGTACTTC.

This chain joins TRBV4-3 and TRBJ1-6; D is unclear. CDR1 and CDR2 (germline): LGHNA, YSLEER. V lost 0 bases to trimming and J lost 4 bases, with 7 bases between them. CDR3 size: 15 residues. The CDR3 spells CASSQDRQYNSPLHF. Written as DNA, the CDR3 is TGCGCCAGCAGCCAAGATAGGCAATATAATTCACCCCTCCACTTT.

In this sample, this clonotype turned up a few times. The chain joins TRBV4-2 to TRBJ2-7; D call uncertain. The V gene lost 4 bases and the J gene lost 2 bases, with 24 bases spanning the gap. CDR1 is LGHNA and CDR2 is YNFKEQ in the germline V gene. The CDR3 covers 18 residues. The CDR3 region has the DNA TGTGCCAGCAGCCGCTCCATGGGCGGTGCGGAAACCCCCTACGAGCAGTACTTC. Translated: CASSRSMGGAETPYEQYF.

There are a few counts of this clonotype. The chain joins TRBV11-2 to TRBJ1-1; unclear D gene. V was cut by 0 bases and J by 4 bases, with 9 bases left in between. This CDR3 has 14 residues. CDR1 is SGHAT, CDR2 FQNNGV, per germline. CDR3 residues: CASSLDPSGTEAFF. CDR3 nucleotide sequence: TGTGCCAGCAGCTTAGATCCCTCCGGCACTGAAGCTTTCTTT.